The 5 T cell receptor beta chains reported below all come from one sample, sequenced in a study of T cell responses to AZD1222 COVID-19 vaccine. Only in-frame clones appear in the TCRdb table, and some are missing; sequencing was by immunoSEQ multiplex PCR. Of roughly 120,000 clones detected, over 85% appear once; the ten largest clones hold about 4.1%. This material consisted of peripheral blood, taken on day 0 of AZD1222 vaccination. Source of these receptors: an adult in good health.

The rearrangement links TRBV2 to TRBJ1-2; 10 bases are shared with TRBD1. The CDR3 contains 15 residues. The V segment lost 1 base and the J segment 3 bases; nucleotides outside the gene matches: 2. Germline CDR1 is SNHLY and CDR2 is FYNNEI. The CDR3 region is CASSEEGTGDYGYTF. The CDR3, as DNA: TGTGCCAGCAGTGAAGAGGGGACAGGGGACTATGGCTACACCTTC.

This clone turned up a few times. The CDR3 sequence: CASSLARTVEAFF. The CDR3 nucleotides are TGTGCCAGCAGCTTAGCCCGGACCGTTGAAGCTTTCTTT. The chain couples TRBV11-2 to TRBJ1-1, with D unresolved. This CDR3 is 13 amino acids long. Trimming removed 1 base from V and 7 bases from J, with 10 bases in between. Per germline, CDR1 SGHAT and CDR2 FQNNGV.

This clone has only a few counts. The chain carries TRBV5-6 and TRBJ2-7, with 10 bases lining up with TRBD2. Germline V gene sequence: CDR1 SGHDT, CDR2 YYEEEE. After removal of 2 bases from V and 0 bases from J, the junction contained 2 bases not matched to a gene. The length of the CDR3 is 15 residues. Here the CDR3 reads CASSFTSGVSYEQYF. For the CDR3, the DNA is TGTGCCAGCAGCTTCACTAGCGGGGTCTCCTACGAGCAGTACTTC.

The CDR3 spells CASSPVGPHEQYF. DNA of the CDR3: TGTGCCAGCAGCCCGGTGGGTCCCCACGAGCAGTACTTC. The chain uses TRBV12-3 or TRBV12-4 and TRBJ2-7; D gene unclear. This CDR3 has 13 residues. V gave up 6 bases and J gave up 5 bases, with 14 bases separating them.

There are a few counts of this clone. The genes are TRBV3-1 (or the pseudogene TRBV3-2) and TRBJ1-3, with D possibly being TRBD1 (6 bases). Germline V gene lookup returns CDR1 LGHDT and CDR2 YNNKEL (reference sequence). The length of the CDR3 is 14 residues. V was cut by 4 bases and J by 4 bases, with 11 bases left in between. DNA for the CDR3: TGTGCCAGCAGCCCGGGGACACTCGGAAACACCATATATTTT. Protein sequence: CASSPGTLGNTIYF.